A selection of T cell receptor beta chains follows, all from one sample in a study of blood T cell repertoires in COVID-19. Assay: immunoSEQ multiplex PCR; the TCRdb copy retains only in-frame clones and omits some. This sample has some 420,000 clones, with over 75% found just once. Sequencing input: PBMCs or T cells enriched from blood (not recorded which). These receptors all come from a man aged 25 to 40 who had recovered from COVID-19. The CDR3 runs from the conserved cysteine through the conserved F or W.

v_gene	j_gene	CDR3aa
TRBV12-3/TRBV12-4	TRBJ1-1	CASSLAGGGEAFF
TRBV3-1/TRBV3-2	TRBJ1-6	CASSWTGISYNSPLHF
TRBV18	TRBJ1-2	CASSPGPGEGGYTF
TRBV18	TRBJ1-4	CASSPGTGPNEKLFF
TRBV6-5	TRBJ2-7	CASSLGLAVAYEQYF
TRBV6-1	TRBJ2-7	CASSDYRTYEQYF
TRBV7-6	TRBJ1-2	CASSLEGDSLFGYTF
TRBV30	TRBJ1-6	CAERAYNSPLHF
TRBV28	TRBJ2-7	CASSPGGGSEQYF
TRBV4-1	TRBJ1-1	CASSPRGLAEAFF
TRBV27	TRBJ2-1	CASSRTELAGNNEQFF
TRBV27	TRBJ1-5	CASSLTGASNQPQHF
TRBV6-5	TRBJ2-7	CARTADRFYEQYF
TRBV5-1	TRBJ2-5	CASTERGHQETQYF
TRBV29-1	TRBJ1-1	CSDVGANTEAFF
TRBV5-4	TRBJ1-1	CASSPRTGSATEAFF
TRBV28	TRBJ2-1	CASSTRDRVYNEQFF
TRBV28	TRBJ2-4	CASSRRGNENIQYF
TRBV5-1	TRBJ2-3	CASRQREGTDTQYF
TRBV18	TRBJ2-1	CASSPILAGSNNEQFF
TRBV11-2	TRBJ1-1	CASSLANGQGKAFF
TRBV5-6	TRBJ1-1	CASSLAGGDEAFF
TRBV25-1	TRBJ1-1	CASSDTDAGYLPAFF
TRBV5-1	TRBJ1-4	CASSLTVFNEKLFF
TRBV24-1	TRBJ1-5	CATSGASNQPQHF
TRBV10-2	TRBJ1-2	CASKPGGSNYGYTF
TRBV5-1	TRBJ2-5	CASSLGDGPGGAQYF
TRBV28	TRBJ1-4	CASSLWDRGTTNEKLFF
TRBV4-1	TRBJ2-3	CASSPTESASGHSSDTQYF
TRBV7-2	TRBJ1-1	CASSLRVTEAFF
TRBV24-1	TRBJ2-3	CATSDPGSGTDTQYF
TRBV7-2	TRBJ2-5	CASSLAAVAGVETQYF
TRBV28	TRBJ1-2	CASSPAEALKYGYTF
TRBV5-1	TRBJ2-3	CASYLAGGPWDTQYF
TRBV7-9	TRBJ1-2	CASSSTDRDYGYTF
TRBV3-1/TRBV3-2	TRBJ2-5	CASSQGEGQGETQYF
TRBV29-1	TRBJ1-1	CSVEEQGNTEAFF
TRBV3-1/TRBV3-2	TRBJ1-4	CASRQGGGNEKLFF
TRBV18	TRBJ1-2	CASSPLTGQGVYTF
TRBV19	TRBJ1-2	CASSSIEFLGYTF
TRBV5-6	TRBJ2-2	CASSLRANPNTGELFF
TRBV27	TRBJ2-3	CASSSYLGQSSTDTQYF
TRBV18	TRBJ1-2	CASSPPPQPMQGYTF
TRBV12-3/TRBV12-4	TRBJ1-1	CASSFGGGAFF
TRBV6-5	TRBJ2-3	CASSIGLAGDTQYF
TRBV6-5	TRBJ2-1	CASSYGRWSSYNEQFF
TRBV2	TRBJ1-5	CATQTNRNQPQHF
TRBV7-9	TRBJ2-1	CASSADSKFYNEQFF
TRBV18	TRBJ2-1	CASSPNLAIPYNEQFF
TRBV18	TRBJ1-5	CASSPGSLQPQHF
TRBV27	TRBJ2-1	CASSFGTSGYNEQFF